This TCR beta chain was obtained from a study of T cell changes during pregnancy in multiple sclerosis. The data were produced by immunoSEQ multiplex PCR, yet TCRdb's version contains in-frame clones alone and is incomplete. Here the sample spans roughly 38,000 clones, about 92% being singletons. The starting material was peripheral blood, obtained in the third trimester of pregnancy. This receptor was identified in a female donor in good health, enrolled as a control in a pregnancy study.

The CDR3 region is CAIKKDSPNGYTF. The CDR3 DNA is TGTGCCATTAAAAAGGACAGCCCCAATGGCTACACCTTC. The gene calls are TRBV19 and TRBJ1-2, with D tentatively TRBD1 (6 bases). This CDR3 has 13 residues. CDR1 and CDR2 from the germline V gene are LNHDA and SQIVND (reference sequence). The germline V and J ends were trimmed by 10 bases and 6 bases, with 18 bases remaining between them.